The present T cell receptor (beta chain) was sequenced within a study of blood T cell repertoires in COVID-19. In the authors' methods: Amplified reference gene primers provided the basis for estimating nucleated cell counts. Profiled with immunoSEQ multiplex PCR; TCRdb holds only in-frame clones, not every one. That table gives V, J and clone size, and the DNA gave D and trimming. The top ten hold 1.5% of the sample, which has under 200,000 clones, 65% to 90% seen once. V lost 7 bases and J 0 bases, leaving 10 bases between the germline ends. CDR3 length equals 15 residues. Germline V lookup: CDR1 LNHDA, CDR2 SQIVND (reference sequence).

This TCR derives from a human donor in a cohort sampled during active COVID-19. The genes are TRBV19 and TRBJ1-6; D gene ambiguous. The sample consisted of peripheral blood. The CDR3 sequence is CASIRSGSYNSPLHF. CDR3 in DNA: TGTGCCAGTATCCGAAGCGGCTCCTATAATTCACCCCTCCACTTT.